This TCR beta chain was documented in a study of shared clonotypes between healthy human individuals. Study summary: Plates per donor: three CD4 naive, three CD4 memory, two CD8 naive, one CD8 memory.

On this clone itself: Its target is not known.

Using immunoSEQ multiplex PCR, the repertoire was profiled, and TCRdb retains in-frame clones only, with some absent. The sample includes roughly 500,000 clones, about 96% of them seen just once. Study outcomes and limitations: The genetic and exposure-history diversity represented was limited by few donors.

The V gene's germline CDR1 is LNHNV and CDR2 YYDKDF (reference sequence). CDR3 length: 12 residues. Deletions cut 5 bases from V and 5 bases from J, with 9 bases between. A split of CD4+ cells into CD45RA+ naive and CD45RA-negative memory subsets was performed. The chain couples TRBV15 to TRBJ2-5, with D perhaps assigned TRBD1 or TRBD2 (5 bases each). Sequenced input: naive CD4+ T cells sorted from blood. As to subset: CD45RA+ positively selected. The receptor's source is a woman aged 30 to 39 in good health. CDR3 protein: CATSGGLETQYF. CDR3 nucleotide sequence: TGTGCCACCAGCGGGGGATTGGAGACCCAGTACTTC.